Each of the 3 T cell receptor beta chains below was sequenced from the same sample in a study of T cells after yellow fever vaccination. A single record per CDR3 protein comes from TCRdb applying MiXCR to the 5' RACE reads. The data contain about 260,000 distinct CDR3 sequences, approximately 5.2% of them seen just once; the ten biggest clones take up more than 3%. The source material was CD4+ T cells sorted from PBMCs, sampled on the day of the yellow fever booster vaccination. The receptors stem from a man between 18 and 29 years old who received the YFV17D yellow fever vaccine.

There are many counts of this clonotype. The chain recombines TRBV9 with TRBJ2-3; 7 bases are a match to TRBD2. Germline lookup yields CDR1 SGDLS and CDR2 YYNGEE. CDR3 length: 16 amino acids. Trimming at V came to 0 bases and at J to 2 bases, leaving 6 bases not matched to a gene. The CDR3 DNA sequence: TGTGCCAGCAGCGTAGGGGCTAGCGGTTACACAGATACGCAGTATTTT. Its translation: CASSVGASGYTDTQYF.

This clonotype was seen at least ten times. The chain uses TRBV7-2 and TRBJ1-5, with 7 bases aligning to TRBD1. This CDR3 is built from 14 residues. CDR1 is SGHTA and CDR2 is FQGNSA in the germline V gene. The junction had 10 bases not matched to a gene; V was cut back by 5 bases and J by 9 bases. CDR3 region: CASSVLAGGPPQHF. Here the CDR3 DNA reads TGTGCCAGCAGCGTTTTGGCAGGGGGTCCGCCCCAGCATTTT.

The chain employs TRBV20-1 and TRBJ1-5; D uncertain. The germline V gene encodes CDR1 DFQATT and CDR2 SNEGSKA (reference sequence). Trimming pared 2 bases from V and 0 bases from J, leaving 14 bases between. CDR3 length: 16 residues. The CDR3 here is CSARPPGVHSNQPQHF. The CDR3 nucleotides are TGCAGTGCTAGACCGCCCGGGGTTCATAGCAATCAGCCCCAGCATTTT.